The present T cell receptor beta chain was sequenced within a study of technical replicates of blood from a handful of donors. Profiling relied on immunoSEQ multiplex PCR, and the TCRdb table lists in-frame clones only, not all of them. The profile shows around 100,000 clones, 95% of them singletons. This CDR3 comprises 13 residues. Germline V lookup: CDR1 SGHVS, CDR2 FNYEAQ. Trimming took 5 bases from V and 6 from J; bases not matched to a gene: 3. This chain links TRBV7-6 with TRBJ2-2; TRBD1 aligns across 7 bases. Sequenced sample: T cells isolated from PBMCs. This TCR came from a human donor in good health. CDR3 nucleotides: TGTGCCAGCAGCAAACAGGGGCCCGGGGAGCTGTTTTTT. Protein product: CASSKQGPGELFF.